The 29 T cell receptor beta chains below were found in one sample sequenced in a study of cytomegalovirus exposure and HLA in healthy donors. PCR amplification relied on 60 Vbeta primers (plus 13 Jbeta primers). TCRdb's table, derived via immunoSEQ multiplex PCR, lists solely in-frame clones and lacks some. The table shows a few hundred thousand clones, with over 70% occurring only once. The specimen was PBMCs. These receptors were taken from a girl aged 2 to 10 in good health and CMV-seronegative.

This sequence joins TRBV5-1 and TRBJ2-5, with 9 bases lining up with TRBD2. The DNA end is more similar to TRBJ2-7, so the J call may be wrong. The CDR3 runs 15 residues. Germline-derived CDR1 and CDR2 are SGHRS and YFSETQ. This chain's CDR3 is CASSPSSGELYEQYF. DNA for the CDR3: TGCGCCAGCAGCCCCTCTAGCGGGGAACTATACGAGCAGTACTTC.

The chain links TRBV5-4 to TRBJ2-1; TRBD2 agrees at 11 bases. CDR3 size: 15 residues. V shed 0 bases and J 7 bases; nucleotides not matched to a gene: 3. Germline V CDR1 and CDR2: SGHNT, YYREEE (reference sequence). Here the CDR3 reads CASSLDTSGRNEQFF. CDR3 sequence (DNA): TGTGCCAGCAGCTTGGACACTAGCGGGAGAAATGAGCAGTTCTTC. The full variable domain, its missing parts supplied by reference TRBV5-4 and TRBJ2-1, is ETGVTQSPTHLIKTRGQQVTLRCSSQSGHNTVSWYQQALGQGPQFIFQYYREEENGRGNFPPRFSGLQFPNYSSELNVNALELDDSALYLCASSLDTSGRNEQFFGPGTRLTVL.

The V and J genes are TRBV4-1 and TRBJ2-3; no reliable D call. V lost 0 bases, J lost 6 bases, and 13 bases lay in between. Germline V gene data show CDR1 as MGHRA and CDR2 as YSYEKL. The CDR3 consists of 15 residues. The CDR3, as DNA: TGCGCCAGCAGCCAAGAGCCCCCTATGCTGGATACGCAGTATTTT. Encoded protein: CASSQEPPMLDTQYF.

The rearrangement uses TRBV27 and TRBJ2-3; TRBD2 matches 7 bases. Per the germline V gene, CDR1 is MNHEY and CDR2 is SMNVEV (reference sequence). The junction had 17 bases not matched to a gene; V was cut back by 8 bases and J by 6 bases. The CDR3 runs to 16 residues. CDR3 region: CASAQTPGLRADTQYF. CDR3 in DNA: TGTGCCAGCGCCCAGACCCCGGGACTAAGGGCTGATACGCAGTATTTT.

The V and J genes are TRBV29-1 and TRBJ2-3; no firm D call. V lost 4 bases and J lost 2, with 16 bases in between. This CDR3 has 15 amino acids. Germline lookup yields CDR1 SQVTM and CDR2 ANQGSEA. Here the CDR3 reads CSVASGKAATDTQYF. Written as DNA, the CDR3 is TGCAGCGTTGCGAGTGGAAAGGCGGCCACAGATACGCAGTATTTT.

The rearrangement joins TRBV7-9 to TRBJ2-1, with D unresolved. V lost 3 bases and J lost 7, with 10 bases in between. Germline assignment: CDR1 SEHNR and CDR2 FQNEAQ (reference sequence). The CDR3 sequence is 13 residues long. For the CDR3, the DNA is TGTGCCAGCAGCTTGGGTCTGGAGAATGAGCAGTTCTTC. It yields the protein CASSLGLENEQFF. The whole variable domain, remainder taken from reference TRBV7-9 and TRBJ2-1, is DTGVSQNPRHKITKRGQNVTFRCDPISEHNRLYWYRQTLGQGPEFLTYFQNEAQLEKSRLLSDRFSAERPKGSFSTLEIQRTEQGDSAMYLCASSLGLENEQFFGPGTRLTVL.

The chain combines TRBV7-8 with TRBJ2-1, with TRBD1 identical over 7 bases. Unmatched junction bases numbered 17, after V lost 6 bases and J lost 9 bases. CDR3 size: 16 residues. Germline V lookup: CDR1 SGHVS, CDR2 FQNEAQ. The CDR3 DNA follows: TGTGCCAGCAGTTCGAGACAGGGCTCTTATTGGGGTGAGCAGTTCTTC. Translating it yields CASSSRQGSYWGEQFF.

The chain has TRBV6-1 and TRBJ1-6; weak D call: TRBD1 (5 bases). V lost 8 bases, J lost 9 bases, and 20 bases lay in between. The CDR3 sequence is 15 residues long. Germline V CDR1 and CDR2: MNHNS, SASEGT. Here the CDR3 reads CASCQLVQAGSPLHF. DNA for the CDR3: TGTGCCAGCTGCCAACTCGTACAGGCAGGTTCACCCCTCCACTTT.

This clone was picked up a small number of times. The chain couples TRBV7-9 to TRBJ2-1; D gene ambiguous. The CDR3 contains 13 residues. Between the trimmed V and J ends, which lost 3 bases and 4 bases, there was a span of 7 bases. In germline, CDR1 is SEHNR, CDR2 FQNEAQ (reference sequence). The CDR3 protein is CASSLADYNEQFF. CDR3 coding DNA: TGTGCCAGCAGCTTGGCAGATTACAATGAGCAGTTCTTC. The full variable domain, rest sourced from reference TRBV7-9 and TRBJ2-1, is DTGVSQNPRHKITKRGQNVTFRCDPISEHNRLYWYRQTLGQGPEFLTYFQNEAQLEKSRLLSDRFSAERPKGSFSTLEIQRTEQGDSAMYLCASSLADYNEQFFGPGTRLTVL.

This clone appeared a single time. The chain is built from TRBV5-6 and TRBJ1-5; TRBD1 matches at 9 bases. With V trimmed by 0 bases and J by 3 bases, 4 bases remained unmatched. Germline-derived CDR1 and CDR2 are SGHDT and YYEEEE. There are 16 residues in the CDR3. CDR3 in amino acids: CASSLGTGVANQPQHF. CDR3 bases: TGTGCCAGCAGCTTGGGGACAGGGGTGGCCAATCAGCCCCAGCATTTT.

The chain recombines TRBV5-6 with TRBJ1-5, with 9 bases matching TRBD1. Germline values: CDR1 SGHDT, CDR2 YYEEEE. There are 14 residues in the CDR3. The J segment lost 6 bases and the V segment lost 4 bases, leaving 5 bases of the junction unmatched. CDR3 region: CASSRGQGPQPQHF. CDR3 nucleotide sequence: TGTGCCAGCAGCAGAGGACAGGGGCCTCAGCCCCAGCATTTT.

This chain connects TRBV30 to TRBJ2-7; weak D call: TRBD1 (5 bases). The germline V gene encodes CDR1 GTSNPN and CDR2 SVGIG (reference sequence). The CDR3 is 12 amino acids. V lost 3 bases to trimming and J lost 2 bases, with 8 bases between them. DNA of the CDR3: TGTGCCTGGAGGGGGCAGACCTACGAGCAGTACTTC. It codes for CAWRGQTYEQYF.

This clone was recorded only once. The J gene is TRBJ2-5, the V gene TRBV27; D gene ambiguous. The CDR3 extends over 13 amino acids. The germline gives CDR1 MNHEY, CDR2 SMNVEV (reference sequence). Deletions cut 3 bases from V and 1 base from J, with 6 bases between. CDR3 loop: CASSFTSQETQYF. The CDR3 DNA reads TGTGCCAGCAGTTTTACGAGCCAAGAGACCCAGTACTTC.

The chain links TRBV5-4 to TRBJ2-5; D is undetermined. The J call could be wrong; TRBJ2-7 is a better fit for the DNA end. The germline V gene has CDR1 SGHNT and CDR2 YYREEE (reference sequence). The CDR3 has 13 amino acids. The CDR3 region has the DNA TGTGCCAGCTCAGGAACACCCTCCTACGAGCAGTACTTC. This sequence encodes CASSGTPSYEQYF.

The V gene is TRBV27, the J gene TRBJ2-3; the match to TRBD2 covers 8 bases. Germline V gene data show CDR1 as MNHEY and CDR2 as SMNVEV (reference sequence). CDR3 size: 16 residues. Trimming removed 0 bases from V and 2 bases from J; junction bases left unmatched: 4. CDR3 in amino acids: CASSLSAGGNTDTQYF. Written as DNA, the CDR3 is TGTGCCAGCAGTTTATCTGCGGGGGGCAACACAGATACGCAGTATTTT.

The rearrangement joins TRBV6-5 to TRBJ2-2, with 8 bases fitting TRBD1. V was clipped by 7 bases and J by 3 bases; unmatched bases: 7. The germline V gene has CDR1 MNHEY and CDR2 SVGAGI. The CDR3 covers 15 residues. CDR3 protein: CASKGGQVHTGELFF. CDR3 DNA sequence: TGTGCCAGCAAAGGGGGACAGGTTCACACCGGGGAGCTGTTTTTT.

This clone appeared a single time. The V call is TRBV4-2, the J call TRBJ2-1; 10 nucleotides align to TRBD1. The CDR3 has 16 residues. From germline, CDR1 is LGHNA and CDR2 YNFKEQ. V shed 2 bases, J shed 6 bases, and the junction held 7 bases outside the gene matches. The DNA for the CDR3 is TGTGCCAGCAGCCAAAGGACCGGGACAGGGGTCAATGAGCAGTTCTTC. Its protein product is CASSQRTGTGVNEQFF.

This clone was seen more than once but under ten times. This chain joins TRBV7-2 and TRBJ2-5; D is ambiguous. The CDR3 is made up of 13 amino acids. The germline V and J ends were trimmed by 10 bases and 1 base, with 13 bases remaining between them. Germline CDR1 and CDR2: SGHTA and FQGNSA. The CDR3 region is CATTQTLQETQYF. The CDR3 DNA sequence: TGTGCCACCACACAAACCCTCCAAGAGACCCAGTACTTC.

The chain links TRBV7-3 to TRBJ1-1; unclear D gene. This CDR3 spans 13 amino acids. Germline values: CDR1 SGHTA, CDR2 FQGTGA. V dropped 5 bases and J dropped 5 bases, with 12 bases sitting between them. The CDR3 region is CASSQSGGTEAFF. In DNA, the CDR3 is TGTGCCAGCAGCCAATCAGGCGGGACTGAAGCTTTCTTT.

This chain connects TRBV11-2 to TRBJ2-1, with D tentatively TRBD2 (6 bases). Trimming pared 4 bases from V and 4 bases from J, leaving 17 bases between. This CDR3 has 16 amino acids. Germline CDR1 SGHAT, CDR2 FQNNGV. CDR3 loop: CASSSVVWGVYNEQFF. As DNA, the CDR3 is TGTGCCAGCAGCTCAGTTGTGTGGGGGGTTTACAATGAGCAGTTCTTC.

The chain couples TRBV7-3 to TRBJ2-2, with 11 bases matching TRBD1. Germline V gives CDR1 SGHTA, CDR2 FQGTGA. Losses at the gene ends were 5 bases for V and 6 bases for J; bases not matched to a gene: 14. The CDR3 totals 18 residues. The CDR3 is CASSPRDRGSGNPGELFF. The CDR3 DNA is TGTGCCAGCAGCCCCCGGGACAGGGGGTCCGGTAATCCCGGGGAGCTGTTTTTT.

This chain links TRBV6-5 with TRBJ2-1, with D possibly matching TRBD1 (5 bases). The CDR3 consists of 14 residues. V was pared by 2 bases and J by 1 base, with 6 bases between. Germline V CDR1 and CDR2: MNHEY, SVGAGI. CDR3 DNA sequence: TGTGCCAGCAGTTACAGGGGTTCCTACAATGAGCAGTTCTTC. Its translation: CASSYRGSYNEQFF.

The chain recombines TRBV6-5 with TRBJ2-3; 7 bases map to TRBD2. This CDR3 spans 15 amino acids. Germline CDR1 reads MNHEY; CDR2 reads SVGAGI. After removal of 6 bases from V and 3 bases from J, the junction contained 9 bases not matched to a gene. CDR3 sequence (DNA): TGTGCCAGCAGCCTTTGGCGGGAGCGGACAGATACGCAGTATTTT. Translating gives CASSLWRERTDTQYF.

The rearrangement joins TRBV7-9 to TRBJ1-6, with 10 bases lining up with TRBD1. Germline lookup yields CDR1 SEHNR and CDR2 FQNEAQ (reference sequence). V was clipped by 5 bases and J by 10 bases; unmatched bases: 11. This CDR3 has 16 amino acids. The chain's CDR3 is CASSPSGTGAFSPLHF. The CDR3 nucleotides read TGTGCCAGCAGCCCTTCCGGGACAGGGGCTTTCTCACCCCTCCACTTT.

This clone came up once. The gene calls are TRBV28 and TRBJ2-1; 7 nucleotides line up with TRBD2. The trim removed 3 bases at V and 6 bases at J, leaving 14 bases unmatched. CDR1 and CDR2 (germline): MDHEN, SYDVKM. The CDR3 sequence is 17 residues long. The CDR3 nucleotides are TGTGCCAGCAGTTTCTTTTACGGACTAGAATCCCCCAATGAGCAGTTCTTC. Translating it yields CASSFFYGLESPNEQFF.

The chain is built from TRBV6-5 and TRBJ2-7, with 9 bases that match TRBD2. After removal of 0 bases from V and 0 bases from J, the junction contained 3 bases not matched to a gene. Germline CDR1 reads MNHEY; CDR2 reads SVGAGI. This CDR3 has 16 amino acids. CDR3 coding DNA: TGTGCCAGCAGTTACTCCATTAGCGGGAGCTCCTACGAGCAGTACTTC. Translation: CASSYSISGSSYEQYF.

The V and J genes are TRBV4-1 and TRBJ1-1; 12 bases align to TRBD1. CDR1 is MGHRA, CDR2 YSYEKL, per germline. J lost 4 bases, V lost 5 bases, and 14 bases had no gene match. There are 18 residues in the CDR3. The CDR3 DNA reads as TGCGCCAGCAGCAGGAAACCAAGGGGGACAGGGGGCGCCACTGAAGCTTTCTTT. Amino acid sequence: CASSRKPRGTGGATEAFF.

The J gene is TRBJ2-1, the V gene TRBV10-3, with a tentative D call TRBD1 (6 bases). Trimming took off 6 bases at V and 1 base at J, with 13 bases between the two ends. The germline gives CDR1 ENHRY, CDR2 SYGVKD. The CDR3 is made up of 15 amino acids. CDR3: CAISARTESYNEQFF. CDR3 DNA sequence: TGTGCCATCAGCGCGAGGACAGAATCCTACAATGAGCAGTTCTTC.

In this sample, this clone turned up a few times. V gene TRBV6-4 combines with J gene TRBJ2-2; D perhaps matches TRBD2 (5 bases). CDR1 and CDR2 (germline): MRHNA, SNTAGT. The CDR3 length is 15 residues. Trimming took off 3 bases at V and 7 bases at J, with 15 bases between the two ends. The CDR3 is CASSESAEAGGELFF. The CDR3 DNA is TGTGCCAGCAGTGAATCAGCGGAGGCCGGCGGGGAGCTGTTTTTT.